Presented here are 8 T cell receptor beta chains from one specimen sequenced in a study of blood T cell repertoires in COVID-19. Sequencing used immunoSEQ multiplex PCR; TCRdb keeps in-frame clones, though not all of them. The sample shows 250,000 to 300,000 clones, 70% to 90% of them seen only once. Sequencing input: peripheral blood. Receptors originate from a man aged 55-75 years who had recovered from COVID-19.

This chain joins TRBV11-3 and TRBJ1-1; tentatively, D is TRBD1 (6 bases). CDR1 and CDR2 (germline): SGHNT, YENEEA. This CDR3 comprises 18 residues. V was clipped by 0 bases and J by 1 base, with 18 bases between them. The CDR3 sequence is CASSLEAGAPGRNTEAFF. Written as DNA, the CDR3 is TGTGCCAGCAGCTTAGAGGCAGGGGCCCCAGGACGGAACACTGAAGCTTTCTTT.

The chain is built from TRBV15 and TRBJ2-1, with 12 bases fitting TRBD2. CDR3 size: 16 residues. CDR1 and CDR2 (germline): LNHNV, YYDKDF (reference sequence). J lost 8 bases, V lost 1 base, and 6 bases had no gene match. Here the CDR3 reads CATSRVTSGRRDEQFF. The CDR3 nucleotides are TGTGCCACCAGCAGAGTGACTAGCGGGAGAAGGGATGAGCAGTTCTTC.

The chain is built from TRBV4-1 and TRBJ2-5, with 9 bases that match TRBD2. V lost 1 base to trimming and J lost 2 bases; unmatched junction nucleotides: 8. The CDR3 is 17 residues long. The germline V gene encodes CDR1 MGHRA and CDR2 YSYEKL. The CDR3 reads CASSQGPSGELQETQYF. The CDR3, as DNA: TGCGCCAGCAGCCAAGGCCCTAGCGGGGAACTACAAGAGACCCAGTACTTC.

This chain connects TRBV7-9 to TRBJ2-7; 7 nucleotides match TRBD1. This CDR3 has 13 residues. CDR1 and CDR2 from the germline V gene are SEHNR and FQNEAQ (reference sequence). V lost 5 bases and J lost 4; bases outside the gene matches: 5. CDR3 amino acids: CASSRRTGYEQYF. Written as DNA, the CDR3 is TGTGCCAGCAGCCGAAGGACAGGTTACGAGCAGTACTTC. Full variable domain (rest looked up from reference TRBV7-9 and TRBJ2-7): DTGVSQNPRHKITKRGQNVTFRCDPISEHNRLYWYRQTLGQGPEFLTYFQNEAQLEKSRLLSDRFSAERPKGSFSTLEIQRTEQGDSAMYLCASSRRTGYEQYFGPGTRLTVT.

The chain employs TRBV5-1 and TRBJ2-1; possibly TRBD2 for D (6 bases). This CDR3 comprises 13 residues. CDR1 SGHRS and CDR2 YFSETQ come from the germline V gene. With 7 bases removed from V and 10 bases from J, the gap between germline ends came to 18 bases. The CDR3 protein is CASRPTRDSEQFF. CDR3 bases: TGCGCCAGCCGCCCGACTAGGGACTCCGAGCAGTTCTTC.

The V and J genes are TRBV5-1 and TRBJ2-2; 7 bases match TRBD1. The CDR3 sequence is 14 residues long. After removal of 4 bases from V and 6 bases from J, the junction contained 6 bases not matched to a gene. The germline V gene has CDR1 SGHRS and CDR2 YFSETQ. CDR3 sequence: CASSESQGAGELFF. The CDR3 DNA is TGCGCCAGCAGCGAGTCCCAGGGGGCCGGGGAGCTGTTTTTT.

This chain uses TRBV5-5 with TRBJ2-2; perhaps TRBD1 as D (5 bases). The CDR3 is made up of 15 amino acids. With 1 base removed from V and 2 bases from J, the gap between germline ends came to 9 bases. Germline V gives CDR1 SGHKS, CDR2 YYEKEE (reference sequence). CDR3 amino acids: CASSLTTANTGELFF. The DNA of the CDR3 is TGTGCCAGCAGCTTGACGACAGCAAACACCGGGGAGCTGTTTTTT. The variable domain in full, with the rest retrieved from reference TRBV5-5 and TRBJ2-2, is DAGVTQSPTHLIKTRGQQVTLRCSPISGHKSVSWYQQVLGQGPQFIFQYYEKEERGRGNFPDRFSARQFPNYSSELNVNALLLGDSALYLCASSLTTANTGELFFGEGSRLTVL.

This CDR3 is CASSLAGTSGSVDTQYF. CDR3 bases: TGCGCCAGCAGCTTGGCCGGGACTAGCGGGTCTGTGGATACGCAGTATTTT. This chain uses TRBV5-1 with TRBJ2-3, with TRBD2 matching over 12 bases. The CDR3 is 17 amino acids. Unmatched junction bases numbered 8, after V lost 0 bases and J lost 6 bases. The germline V gene has CDR1 SGHRS and CDR2 YFSETQ.